The rows below give T cell receptor beta chains drawn from one sample of a study of Graves' ophthalmopathy and Graves' hyperthyroidism. TCRdb re-called the multiplex PCR reads through MiXCR, storing one row per CDR3 protein. This sample has roughly 400,000 distinct CDR3 sequences; 17% occur once, and the top ten carry 2.4%. The sequenced sample consisted of peripheral blood. All receptors come from an adult woman with stable Graves' hyperthyroidism. CDR3s include the opening cysteine and the closing phenylalanine or tryptophan. The order of the fields is D gene, V gene, clone size, J gene, CDR3 DNA, CDR3 protein. D genes are given only for firm matches. Clone size is not always given. Where it is, it says once, few, many or a class for expanded clones.

TRBD1	TRBV28	many	TRBJ1-5	TGTGCCAGCAGTTTAGGGACAGGGCTCTATAGCAATCAGCCCCAGCATTTT	CASSLGTGLYSNQPQHF
TRBD1	TRBV7-2	NA	TRBJ1-5	TGTGCCAGCAGTACAGGGGGAAATCTTCAGCCCCAGCATTTT	CASSTGGNLQPQHF
NA	TRBV7-2	many	TRBJ2-5	TGTGCCAGCAGCGCCCGGGACCGCCAAGAGACCCAGTACTTC	CASSARDRQETQYF
NA	TRBV20-1	many	TRBJ2-5	TGCAGTGCTAAGGGACTCCGGGACCCCGCCGTTGAGACCCAGTACTTC	CSAKGLRDPAVETQYF
NA	TRBV19	many	TRBJ2-2	TGTGCCACCGTTGACGGACAAACTAACACCGGGGAGCTGTTTTTT	CATVDGQTNTGELFF
NA	TRBV7-8	many	TRBJ2-7	TGTGCCAGCAGCCTGGACCGGGACAAGGGGGTCTACGAGCAGTACTTC	CASSLDRDKGVYEQYF
TRBD2	TRBV7-9	many	TRBJ2-5	TGTGCCAGCAGCTTAAAGCCCCCGACAGGGGGCCCCTGGACTAGCGGGACACAAGAGACCCAGTACTTC	CASSLKPPTGGPWTSGTQETQYF
NA	TRBV4-3	many	TRBJ2-4	TGCGCCAGCAGCCCGGGGGCTAGTCGTAACATTCAGTACTTC	CASSPGASRNIQYF
NA	TRBV27	many	TRBJ2-5	TGTGCCAGCAAAATGACTCCTGCAGATCAAGAGACCCAGTACTTC	CASKMTPADQETQYF
NA	TRBV28	many	TRBJ2-7	TGTGCCAGCAGCGGGACCCACACCTACGAGCAGTACTTC	CASSGTHTYEQYF
TRBD1	TRBV5-1	many	TRBJ1-1	TGCGCCAGCAGCATAGGACAGGGAGAAGCTTTCTTT	CASSIGQGEAFF
TRBD2	TRBV5-1	many	TRBJ2-7	TGCGCCAGCAGCGAAGGGACTACTAAGTACGAGCAGTACTTC	CASSEGTTKYEQYF
NA	TRBV27	many	TRBJ2-7	TGTGCCAGCAGTTCCCGACAGGGAGGAGGCACCTACGAGCAGTACTTC	CASSSRQGGGTYEQYF
NA	TRBV24-1	many	TRBJ1-5	TGTGCCACCAGTGGGGGTTTTGATCAGCCCCAGCATTTT	CATSGGFDQPQHF
TRBD1	TRBV12-3/TRBV12-4	many	TRBJ2-7	TGTGCCAGCAGCCAGACTGGGACAGTGGCCTACGGGCAGTACTTC	CASSQTGTVAYGQYF
NA	TRBV2	many	TRBJ2-7	TGTGCCAGCAGTGAAGGGGGCAGTCGGGTCCACGAGCAGTACTTC	CASSEGGSRVHEQYF